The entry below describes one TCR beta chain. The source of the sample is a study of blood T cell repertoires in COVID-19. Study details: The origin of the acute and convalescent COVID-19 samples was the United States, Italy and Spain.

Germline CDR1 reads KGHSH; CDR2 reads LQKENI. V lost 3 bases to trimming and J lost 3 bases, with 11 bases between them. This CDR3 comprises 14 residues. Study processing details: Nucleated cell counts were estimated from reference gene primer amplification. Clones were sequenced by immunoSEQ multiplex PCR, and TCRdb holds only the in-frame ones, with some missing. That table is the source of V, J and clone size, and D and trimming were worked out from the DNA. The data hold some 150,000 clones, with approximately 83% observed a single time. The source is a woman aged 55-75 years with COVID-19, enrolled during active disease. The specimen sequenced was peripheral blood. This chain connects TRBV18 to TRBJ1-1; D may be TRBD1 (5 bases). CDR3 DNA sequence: TGTGCCAGCTCACCCTTAGGGGCAGACACTGAAGCTTTCTTT. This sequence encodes CASSPLGADTEAFF.